The 12 T cell receptor beta chains listed next were all sequenced from one sample in a study of blood T cell repertoires in COVID-19. Profiled with immunoSEQ multiplex PCR; TCRdb holds only in-frame clones, not every one. The repertoire holds about 73,000 clones, with 80% to 85% as singletons. Specimen: peripheral blood. Every receptor here comes from an older man with active or convalescent COVID-19.

The chain combines TRBV7-2 with TRBJ1-5, with D possibly matching TRBD1 (6 bases). Germline CDR1 SGHTA, CDR2 FQGNSA. The CDR3 consists of 15 residues. V lost 5 bases and J lost 0, with 11 bases in between. CDR3 protein: CASSPQGNSNQPQHF. The CDR3 coding sequence is TGTGCCAGCAGCCCACAGGGAAATAGCAATCAGCCCCAGCATTTT. Full variable domain (outside the CDR3, taken from reference TRBV7-2 and TRBJ1-5): GAGVSQSPSNKVTEKGKDVELRCDPISGHTALYWYRQSLGQGLEFLIYFQGNSAPDKSGLPSDRFSAERTGGSVSTLTIQRTQQEDSAVYLCASSPQGNSNQPQHFGDGTRLSIL.

The chain recombines TRBV5-4 with TRBJ2-7, with D possibly TRBD1 on 6 matching bases. The CDR3 extends over 14 amino acids. Trimming shortened V by 4 bases and J by 4 bases, and 15 bases separated the two germline ends. From germline, CDR1 is SGHNT and CDR2 YYREEE (reference sequence). In DNA form, the CDR3 reads TGTGCCAGCAGCCCGAGTGGGGGCAGGTACGAGCAGTACTTC. Translated, it gives CASSPSGGRYEQYF.

Comments on this clone: Sequence at one end of the junction differs from germline and may be a read error. The rearrangement uses TRBV5-1 and TRBJ1-2, with TRBD1 identical over 9 bases. The CDR3 has 12 residues. CDR1 is SGHRS, CDR2 YFSETQ, per germline. The CDR3 DNA reads as TGCGCCAGCAGCTCGGGACAGGGCCTTGTCTCCTTC. Amino acids: CASSSGQGLVSF.

The chain recombines TRBV6-5 with TRBJ1-1, with D possibly matching TRBD1 (6 bases). V was shortened by 6 bases and J by 5 bases, with 16 bases between the two germline ends. Germline CDR1 is MNHEY and CDR2 is SVGAGI. CDR3 length: 14 residues. The CDR3 sequence is CASRTGLALTEAFF. The CDR3 DNA reads as TGTGCCAGCAGGACAGGACTGGCGCTGACTGAAGCTTTCTTT.

This clone was recorded once. The gene calls are TRBV7-9 and TRBJ1-2, with D maybe TRBD1 (5 bases). This CDR3 spans 14 amino acids. Trimming took 7 bases from V and 2 from J, leaving 14 bases between them. Per germline, CDR1 SEHNR and CDR2 FQNEAQ (reference sequence). CDR3 protein: CASTPLGGNYGYTF. In DNA form, the CDR3 reads TGTGCCAGCACCCCCCTGGGGGGGAACTATGGCTACACCTTC.

The rearrangement uses TRBV2 and TRBJ1-6; 7 nucleotides agree with TRBD1. The CDR3 consists of 10 residues. V gave up 5 bases and J gave up 14 bases; unmatched junction bases: 0. CDR1 and CDR2 (germline): SNHLY, FYNNEI. The DNA for the CDR3 is TGTGCCAGCAGTACAGGGGCCCTCCACTTT. The encoded protein is CASSTGALHF.

V is TRBV6-5 and J is TRBJ1-1; D gene unclear. Germline loops: CDR1 MNHEY, CDR2 SVGAGI. This CDR3 spans 14 amino acids. CDR3: CVSSSRGKNTEAFF. The CDR3 DNA reads TGTGTCTCCAGTTCGCGAGGAAAGAACACTGAAGCTTTCTTT.

The rearrangement joins TRBV5-6 to TRBJ2-1; 9 bases map to TRBD1. The junction had 7 bases not matched to a gene; V was cut back by 4 bases and J by 5 bases. This CDR3 has 15 amino acids. The germline CDR1 and CDR2 sequences are SGHDT and YYEEEE. In nucleotides, the CDR3 is TGTGCCAGCAGCCCCGGGACAGGGCTCAACAATGAGCAGTTCTTC. This translates into CASSPGTGLNNEQFF.

This rearrangement joins TRBV5-5 to TRBJ2-1; D may be TRBD1 (5 bases). Trimming removed 0 bases from V and 0 bases from J, with 7 bases in between. CDR3 length: 15 amino acids. CDR1 is SGHKS and CDR2 is YYEKEE in the germline V gene (reference sequence). The CDR3 nucleotides read TGTGCCAGCAGCTTGGCAGGGAACTCCTACAATGAGCAGTTCTTC. As protein: CASSLAGNSYNEQFF.

The chain carries TRBV5-1 and TRBJ2-7; 10 positions match TRBD1. This CDR3 region has 15 residues. Germline V gene data show CDR1 as SGHRS and CDR2 as YFSETQ. J lost 6 bases, V lost 0 bases, and 6 bases had no gene match. CDR3 loop: CASSLAGTGVPEQYF. In nucleotides, the CDR3 is TGCGCCAGCAGCTTGGCCGGGACAGGGGTTCCCGAGCAGTACTTC.

The V gene is TRBV4-2, the J gene TRBJ2-2, with 8 bases aligning to TRBD2. This CDR3 has 15 amino acids. Germline lookup yields CDR1 LGHNA and CDR2 YNFKEQ. V was pared by 1 base and J by 2 bases, with 0 bases of the junction left unmatched. The CDR3 nucleotides are TGTGCCAGCAGCCAAGTAGCGGGAAACACCGGGGAGCTGTTTTTT. This gives the protein CASSQVAGNTGELFF.

The chain combines TRBV30 with TRBJ2-4; TRBD1 matches 7 bases. The CDR3 is 15 amino acids. CDR1 and CDR2 from the germline V gene are GTSNPN and SVGIG (reference sequence). The junction had 10 bases not matched to a gene; V was cut back by 1 base and J by 7 bases. CDR3 residues: CAWSAPTGNLNIQYF. The CDR3 nucleotides are TGTGCCTGGAGTGCCCCGACAGGGAATCTTAACATTCAGTACTTC.